The 18 T cell receptor beta chains reported below all come from one sample, sequenced in a study of T cell clones after liver transplantation. Sequencing was performed with immunoSEQ multiplex PCR; in TCRdb, only in-frame clones are kept and a portion is missing. The sample holds tens of thousands of clones; around 84% are singletons and the top ten take over 2%. Sequenced here: CD4+ T cells from blood, sampled less than 50 months after liver transplant. The origin of the receptors is a human patient who received a liver transplant. Some T cells may be the graft donor's.

The rearrangement joins TRBV7-3 to TRBJ2-5; 8 positions match TRBD2. The CDR3 is 15 amino acids. V shed 1 base, J shed 5 bases, and the junction held 6 bases outside the gene matches. Germline CDR1 is SGHTA and CDR2 is FQGTGA. CDR3 DNA: TGTGCCAGCAGCTTAAGCCCCGGGACTAGTGAGACCCAGTACTTC. It encodes CASSLSPGTSETQYF.

There are a few counts of this clone. The chain is built from TRBV11-2 and TRBJ1-3, with D possibly matching TRBD1 (5 bases). From germline, CDR1 is SGHAT and CDR2 FQNNGV. The V end lost 5 bases, the J end lost 3 bases, and 17 bases lay between the germline ends. The CDR3 has 16 amino acids. CDR3 sequence: CASSPRGGRIGNTIYF. The DNA for the CDR3 is TGTGCCAGCAGCCCGCGTGGGGGGAGGATTGGAAACACCATATATTTT.

The genes are TRBV29-1 and TRBJ2-7, with a tentative D call TRBD1 (5 bases). This CDR3 has 11 amino acids. The germline V gene encodes CDR1 SQVTM and CDR2 ANQGSEA. Trimming took 4 bases from V and 3 from J, leaving 7 bases between them. This CDR3 is CSVARDYEQYF. CDR3 in DNA: TGCAGCGTTGCCAGGGACTACGAGCAGTACTTC.

The V and J genes are TRBV4-3 and TRBJ2-3; D may match TRBD1 or TRBD2 (6 bases each). The germline gives CDR1 LGHNA, CDR2 YSLEER. The length of the CDR3 is 15 residues. The germline V and J ends were trimmed by 1 base and 3 bases, with 11 bases remaining between them. CDR3 coding DNA: TGCGCCAGCAGCCAAGCGGTAGGGGGGACAGATACGCAGTATTTT. Translation: CASSQAVGGTDTQYF.

This sequence joins TRBV23-1 and TRBJ1-2; D might be TRBD1 (6 bases). TRBV23-1 is reported as an ORF; its role is uncertain. CDR3 size: 13 residues. V dropped 3 bases and J dropped 4 bases, with 9 bases sitting between them. The CDR3: CASSQGAPYGYTF. DNA of the CDR3: TGCGCCAGCAGTCAGGGGGCGCCCTATGGCTACACCTTC.

This chain joins TRBV28 and TRBJ1-1; tentatively, D is TRBD1 (5 bases). Trimming cost V 3 bases and J 0 bases, with 14 bases left between them. Germline loops: CDR1 MDHEN, CDR2 SYDVKM. The CDR3 is 16 amino acids. CDR3 protein: CASSLGGGGVNTEAFF. In DNA form, the CDR3 reads TGTGCCAGCAGTTTGGGCGGGGGGGGAGTGAACACTGAAGCTTTCTTT.

J is TRBJ1-6 and V is TRBV9; the D is unclear. Trimming left V 3 bases short and J 16 bases short, with 11 bases between. Per germline, CDR1 SGDLS and CDR2 YYNGEE. CDR3 length equals 11 residues. CDR3 protein: CASSEPGGLHF. The CDR3 DNA follows: TGTGCCAGCAGCGAGCCGGGAGGACTCCACTTT.

The rearrangement joins TRBV5-4 to TRBJ2-7, with D perhaps being TRBD1 or TRBD2 (5 bases each). The V and J ends lost 3 bases and 0 bases respectively, with 13 bases between them. CDR1 is SGHNT, CDR2 YYREEE, per germline (reference sequence). This CDR3 spans 15 amino acids. The CDR3 spells CASSSSSGSSYEQYF. The CDR3, as DNA: TGTGCCAGCAGCTCCTCTTCAGGGAGCTCCTACGAGCAGTACTTC.

The V and J genes are TRBV19 and TRBJ2-5; tentatively, D is TRBD2 (5 bases). Germline V gives CDR1 LNHDA, CDR2 SQIVND (reference sequence). CDR3 size: 13 residues. Trimming removed 3 bases at V and 1 base at J, with 6 bases between. The CDR3 sequence: CASSIRGQETQYF. The CDR3 DNA follows: TGTGCCAGTAGTATCCGGGGCCAAGAGACCCAGTACTTC.

This clone was observed a few times. The chain combines TRBV7-3 with TRBJ1-2; 8 bases map to TRBD1. The CDR3 is made up of 17 amino acids. From germline, CDR1 is SGHTA and CDR2 FQGTGA. V shed 4 bases, J shed 6 bases, and the junction held 16 bases outside the gene matches. This chain's CDR3 is CASSSQGDPSGVDGYTF. CDR3 DNA: TGTGCCAGCAGCTCACAGGGGGATCCTTCGGGGGTCGATGGCTACACCTTC.

The chain employs TRBV6-5 and TRBJ2-7; D not resolved. Trimming took 7 bases from V and 4 from J, leaving 14 bases between them. The CDR3 has 13 amino acids. The germline CDR1 and CDR2 sequences are MNHEY and SVGAGI. This chain's CDR3 is CASTNSVGYEQYF. CDR3 DNA sequence: TGTGCCAGCACCAACAGTGTAGGATACGAGCAGTACTTC.

This clone was seen a handful of times. This CDR3 is CASSFIGGRETQYF. DNA of the CDR3: TGTGCCAGCAGTTTTATCGGCGGGAGAGAGACCCAGTACTTC. This chain joins TRBV27 and TRBJ2-5; 7 bases line up with TRBD2. The CDR3 is made up of 14 amino acids. Trimming cost V 3 bases and J 4 bases; bases outside gene matches: 5. CDR1 MNHEY and CDR2 SMNVEV come from the germline V gene (reference sequence).

The chain carries TRBV27 and TRBJ1-1; maybe TRBD1 (6 bases). V was trimmed by 4 bases and J by 5 bases, leaving 14 bases between them. The V gene's germline CDR1 is MNHEY and CDR2 SMNVEV (reference sequence). The CDR3 runs 14 residues. As DNA, the CDR3 is TGTGCCAGCAGTTCCTCCCTACAGGGAACTGAAGCTTTCTTT. It yields the protein CASSSSLQGTEAFF.

The chain is built from TRBV4-3 and TRBJ2-2; the match to TRBD1 covers 7 bases. With 4 bases clipped from V and 7 bases from J, the junction kept 6 bases outside the gene matches. Per germline, CDR1 LGHNA and CDR2 YSLEER. CDR3 length: 14 amino acids. CDR3 sequence: CASSLRGLDGELFF. DNA of the CDR3: TGCGCCAGCAGCCTAAGGGGGCTCGACGGGGAGCTGTTTTTT.

The gene calls are TRBV7-9 and TRBJ1-5, with 11 positions matching TRBD1. The J segment lost 0 bases and the V segment lost 5 bases, leaving 3 bases of the junction unmatched. CDR1 is SEHNR, CDR2 FQNEAQ, per germline (reference sequence). CDR3 length equals 16 residues. The CDR3 here is CASSPGTGGSNQPQHF. The CDR3 DNA reads TGTGCCAGCAGCCCGGGGACAGGGGGTAGCAATCAGCCCCAGCATTTT.

The chain is built from TRBV29-1 and TRBJ1-2, with D perhaps matching TRBD1 (5 bases). This CDR3 contains 16 residues. Germline assignment: CDR1 SQVTM and CDR2 ANQGSEA. V was pared by 0 bases and J by 3 bases, with 17 bases between. In DNA form, the CDR3 reads TGCAGCGTTGAAGATTCAAGGGGCCCCTCGGACTATGGCTACACCTTC. Translated, it gives CSVEDSRGPSDYGYTF.

The chain links TRBV7-8 to TRBJ1-5; TRBD1 might be the D (5 bases). Germline CDR1 reads SGHVS; CDR2 reads FQNEAQ. The germline V and J ends were trimmed by 5 bases and 0 bases, with 11 bases remaining between them. The CDR3 loop spans 15 amino acids. CDR3 sequence: CASSPGQGSNQPQHF. CDR3 nucleotide sequence: TGTGCCAGCAGCCCCGGTCAGGGTAGCAATCAGCCCCAGCATTTT.

The chain is built from TRBV5-1 and TRBJ2-1; 8 positions agree with TRBD2. Germline V CDR1 and CDR2: SGHRS, YFSETQ. The V gene end was trimmed by 0 bases and the J gene end by 7 bases; junction bases not matched to a gene: 9. The CDR3 loop spans 16 amino acids. The CDR3 sequence: CASSLADSGVGNEQFF. The CDR3 bases are TGCGCCAGCAGCTTGGCCGATAGCGGGGTGGGTAATGAGCAGTTCTTC.